Presented here are 13 T cell receptor beta chains from one specimen sequenced in a study of tumor-infiltrating lymphocytes in primary liver carcinoma. From 500 ng of total RNA, TCR beta-specific cDNA was reverse-transcribed using a constant-region primer. Employing slightly modified ARM-PCR, three nested multiplex PCR rounds were run, and these gave rise to the TCR beta libraries. TRBV1-TRBV30 forward and Cbeta reverse primers drove the first two roughly 10-cycle rounds. TCRdb recomputed calls from the multiplex PCR reads with MiXCR, one row per CDR3 protein. The repertoire holds 150,000 to 200,000 distinct CDR3 sequences, about 60% seen once, with roughly 76% in the top ten. Germline DNA was also extracted, with blood RNA taken from unsorted whole blood. Sequenced sample: peripheral blood. Source of these receptors: a man in his forties with primary liver carcinoma and hepatitis B virus infection.

With respect to this clonotype: One junction end disagrees with the germline gene, perhaps due to a read error. The CDR3 sequence: CVSSLEVRGEDTQYF. CDR3 in DNA: TGTGTCAGTAGCTTAGAAGTACGGGGGGAAGATACCCAGTACTTC. The V and J genes are TRBV11-2 and TRBJ2-5; 7 bases agree with TRBD2. In germline, CDR1 is SGHAT, CDR2 FQNNGV. CDR3 length: 15 amino acids.

In this sample, this clonotype turned up once. At one end the junction does not follow the germline gene, possibly because of a read error. V gene TRBV6-5 combines with J gene TRBJ2-1, with a possible D match to TRBD1 (6 bases). This CDR3 spans 13 amino acids. The germline CDR1 and CDR2 sequences are MNHEY and SVGAGI. CDR3 in amino acids: CAAQQGPTNERFF. In DNA, the CDR3 is TGTGCCGCCCAACAGGGACCCACCAACGAGCGGTTCTTC.

The V call is TRBV6-5, the J call TRBJ2-5, with D tentatively TRBD2 (5 bases). The CDR3 is 16 amino acids. Germline V gene lookup returns CDR1 MNHEY and CDR2 SVGAGI. Trimming shortened V by 0 bases and J by 3 bases, and 14 bases separated the two germline ends. The chain's CDR3 is CASSYSILAPKETQYF. The CDR3 DNA is TGTGCCAGCAGTTACTCGATCCTAGCCCCCAAAGAGACCCAGTACTTC.

This clonotype was detected a few times. V usage is TRBV5-1 and J usage is TRBJ1-4; D remains ambiguous. Germline V gives CDR1 SGHRS, CDR2 YFSETQ. V was cut by 0 bases and J by 12 bases, with 9 bases left in between. CDR3 size: 12 residues. For the CDR3, the DNA is TGCGCCAGCAGCTTGGGGGATGTGGAACTGTTTTTT. It yields the protein CASSLGDVELFF.

Comment on this clonotype: This sequence may be a read error, since a much larger clone differs from it by one base. The genes are TRBV11-2 and TRBJ2-7; the D gene is possibly TRBD2 (6 bases). The CDR3 has 15 amino acids. From germline, CDR1 is SGHAT and CDR2 FQNNGV. The V end lost 0 bases, the J end lost 6 bases, and 15 bases lay between the germline ends. CDR3 protein: CASSLELAEVSEQYF. CDR3 bases: TGTGCCAGCAGCTTAGAGTTAGCGGAAGTAAGCGAGCAGTACTTC.

The rearrangement uses TRBV29-1 and TRBJ2-7; no clear D. Germline-derived CDR1 and CDR2 are SQVTM and ANQGSEA. The CDR3 has 13 residues. Trimming took 3 bases from V and 1 from J, leaving 10 bases between them. In DNA, the CDR3 is TGCAGCGTTGATGGCGTCAGATCCTACGAGCAGTACTTC. Encoded protein: CSVDGVRSYEQYF.

CDR3 protein: CASSQAFLGTRSHEQYF. As DNA, the CDR3 is TGCGCCAGCAGCCAAGCCTTTTTGGGCACTCGGTCCCACGAGCAGTACTTC. V and J are TRBV4-1 and TRBJ2-7, with unresolved D. V was cut by 1 base and J by 5 bases, with 21 bases left in between. The CDR3 has 17 residues. Per the germline V gene, CDR1 is MGHRA and CDR2 is YSYEKL.

The rearrangement joins TRBV15 to TRBJ2-7; TRBD2 is a possible D gene (5 bases). V was pared by 0 bases and J by 0 bases, with 9 bases between. Looked up from germline, CDR1 is LNHNV and CDR2 is YYDKDF (reference sequence). This CDR3 is 15 amino acids long. Written as DNA, the CDR3 is TGTGCCACCAGCAGAGATTGGGAGAGCTCCTACGAGCAGTACTTC. Encoded protein: CATSRDWESSYEQYF.

Remarks on this clonotype: A much larger clone differs by one base, so this may be a read error. V usage is TRBV11-2 and J usage is TRBJ2-2; D is unresolved. V lost 1 base and J lost 9, with 9 bases in between. This CDR3 has 13 amino acids. Germline assignment: CDR1 SGHAT and CDR2 FQNNGV. The CDR3 loop is CASSLGEIRELFF. CDR3 in DNA: TGTGCCAGCAGCTTAGGAGAGATCAGGGAGCTGTTTTTT.

For this clonotype: The junction does not match germline at one end; this may be a read error. The rearrangement links TRBV11-2 to TRBJ2-2, with D possibly being TRBD2 (8 bases). Germline V gene data show CDR1 as SGHAT and CDR2 as FQNNGV. CDR3 size: 15 residues. For the CDR3, the DNA is TGTACCAGCAACCGTCGGGAGGGGGCCCCCGGGGAGCTGTTTTTT. Its protein product is CTSNRREGAPGELFF.

As to this clonotype: The conserved phenylalanine or tryptophan is not found at the CDR3 terminus, so this likely reflects a read error. V and J are TRBV11-2 and TRBJ1-1; no reliable D call. The germline CDR1 and CDR2 sequences are SGHAT and FQNNGV. The CDR3 has 14 amino acids. V lost 6 bases and J 4 bases, leaving 15 bases between the germline ends. In DNA form, the CDR3 reads TGTGCCAGCAGTACGTCATTGGGAGGCACTGAAGCTTTCATT. Translating gives CASSTSLGGTEAFI.

The rearrangement uses TRBV7-8 and TRBJ1-4, with D uncertain. Germline V gene lookup returns CDR1 SGHVS and CDR2 FQNEAQ. The CDR3 extends over 15 amino acids. Trimming shortened V by 5 bases and J by 3 bases, and 13 bases separated the two germline ends. The CDR3 loop is CASSPRTAPNEKLFF. The CDR3 nucleotides are TGTGCCAGCAGCCCACGGACGGCACCTAATGAAAAACTGTTTTTT.

CDR3 coding DNA: TGTGCCAGTGCAGAGGGAATCAGCTCCTACAATGAGCAGTTCTTC. It is translated as CASAEGISSYNEQFF. The chain is built from TRBV6-5 and TRBJ2-1, with D possibly being TRBD2 (5 bases). Trimming left V 9 bases short and J 0 bases short, with 15 bases between. Germline V gene sequence: CDR1 MNHEY, CDR2 SVGAGI. This CDR3 has 15 amino acids.